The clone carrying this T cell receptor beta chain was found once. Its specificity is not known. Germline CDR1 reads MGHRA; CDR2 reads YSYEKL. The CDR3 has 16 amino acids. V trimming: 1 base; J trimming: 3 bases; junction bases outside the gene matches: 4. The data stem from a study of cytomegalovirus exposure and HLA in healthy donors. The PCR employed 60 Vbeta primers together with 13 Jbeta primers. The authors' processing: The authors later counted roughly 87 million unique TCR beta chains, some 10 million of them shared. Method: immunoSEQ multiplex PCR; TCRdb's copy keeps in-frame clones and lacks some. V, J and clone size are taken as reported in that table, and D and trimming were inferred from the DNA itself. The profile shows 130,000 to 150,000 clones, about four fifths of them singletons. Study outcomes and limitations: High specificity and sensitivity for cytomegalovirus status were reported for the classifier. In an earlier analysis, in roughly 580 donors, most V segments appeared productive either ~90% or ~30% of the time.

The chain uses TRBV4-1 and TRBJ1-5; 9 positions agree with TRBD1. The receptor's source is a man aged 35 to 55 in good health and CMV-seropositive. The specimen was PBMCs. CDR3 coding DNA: TGCGCCAGCAGCCAAGGGGACAGGGTTGCCAATCAGCCCCAGCATTTT. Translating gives CASSQGDRVANQPQHF.